This entry is about one T cell receptor beta chain. As yet, its antigen is unknown. The CDR3 sequence is 17 residues long. Trimming shortened V by 0 bases and J by 0 bases, and 13 bases separated the two germline ends. Germline V lookup: CDR1 LGHNA, CDR2 YNFKEQ. The source of the sample is a study of T-cell memory formation after mild COVID-19. Study summary: The two donors had largely donor-specific TCR clusters. Broader study findings: Unconfirmed was the SARS-CoV-2 specificity of second-wave clones that peaked on day 37.

TCRdb called the 5' RACE reads again in MiXCR, with one record for every CDR3 protein. The sample gives approximately 440,000 distinct CDR3 sequences, around 20% of which show up once; roughly 8.4% is in the top ten. This sequence was found in an adult woman who had mild COVID-19 (a few samples of this study predate the infection). Cell type and time point are not known. This chain joins TRBV4-2 and TRBJ2-3, with D unclear. The sample consisted of PBMCs or a T cell subset sorted from them (not recorded which). CDR3 coding DNA: TGTGCCAGCAGCCAAGATGCGTCAGGTTATAGCACAGATACGCAGTATTTT. The encoded protein is CASSQDASGYSTDTQYF.